The 26 T cell receptor beta chains below come from one sample, sequenced in a study of OX40 agonist ivuxolimab in advanced cancers. This table comes from immunoSEQ multiplex PCR, and its TCRdb copy is limited to in-frame clones, with some not included. The sample has roughly 63,000 clones; approximately 92% are singletons. Sequencing was performed on CD4+ or CD8+ T cells sorted from blood, taken in a trial of the OX40 agonist ivuxolimab. All receptors come from an adult with an advanced solid tumor such as melanoma, head and neck, liver or kidney cancer.

The chain uses TRBV25-1 and TRBJ1-1, with 11 bases identical to TRBD1. Germline trimming cut 8 bases from V and 11 bases from J; bases unmatched to any gene: 10. CDR1 MGHDK and CDR2 SYGVNS come from the germline V gene. The CDR3 covers 13 residues. CDR3 sequence reads: CASGISGTGGAFF. The CDR3 coding sequence is TGTGCCAGCGGGATATCCGGGACAGGGGGGGCTTTCTTT. The whole variable domain, remainder taken from reference TRBV25-1 and TRBJ1-1, is EADIYQTPRYLVIGTGKKITLECSQTMGHDKMYWYQQDPGMELHLIHYSYGVNSTEKGDLSSESTVSRIRTEHFPLTLESARPSHTSQYLCASGISGTGGAFFGQGTRLTVV.

V is TRBV27 and J is TRBJ2-5; 9 bases line up with TRBD1. The CDR3 totals 15 residues. V dropped 4 bases and J dropped 5; count of bases not matched to a gene: 8. CDR1 and CDR2 (germline): MNHEY, SMNVEV (reference sequence). The CDR3 region is CASSSPGQGRETQYF. The CDR3 DNA is TGTGCCAGCAGTTCGCCGGGACAGGGTAGGGAGACCCAGTACTTC.

Only a few counts were recorded for this clone. V is TRBV6-1 and J is TRBJ2-7; 7 nucleotides line up with TRBD1. Germline V gene data show CDR1 as MNHNS and CDR2 as SASEGT. The V and J ends lost 8 bases and 0 bases, in that order; junction bases with no gene match: 4. The length of the CDR3 is 13 residues. For the CDR3, the DNA is TGTGCCAGCTTATACAGGGGCTCCTACGAGCAGTACTTC. It is translated as CASLYRGSYEQYF.

V is TRBV10-3 and J is TRBJ2-1, with D possibly called TRBD1 or TRBD2 (5 bases each). Germline CDR1 and CDR2: ENHRY and SYGVKD. The CDR3 extends over 14 amino acids. The V end was cut by 4 bases, the J end by 8 bases, with 15 bases between. This chain's CDR3 is CAISVGRDLDEQFF. The CDR3 nucleotides are TGTGCCATCAGTGTGGGCAGGGACCTTGATGAGCAGTTCTTC.

This clone was seen only a few times. The V and J genes are TRBV27 and TRBJ2-7, with 9 bases fitting TRBD1. From germline, CDR1 is MNHEY and CDR2 SMNVEV (reference sequence). The CDR3 sequence is 14 residues long. Losses at the gene ends were 6 bases for V and 5 bases for J; bases not matched to a gene: 8. CDR3 sequence: CASSLLDRGHEQYF. As DNA, the CDR3 is TGTGCCAGCAGCCTGCTGGACAGGGGCCACGAGCAGTACTTC.

This clone was counted between two and nine times. The chain is built from TRBV6-1 and TRBJ2-1; TRBD1 aligns across 7 bases. Germline CDR1 is MNHNS and CDR2 is SASEGT. V dropped 3 bases and J dropped 2; count of bases not matched to a gene: 4. The length of the CDR3 is 15 residues. The CDR3 DNA reads TGTGCCAGCAGTGAGTACAGGGGCCCCTACAATGAGCAGTTCTTC. This codes for CASSEYRGPYNEQFF.

This chain connects TRBV9 to TRBJ1-5; 9 bases fit TRBD1. The CDR3 consists of 14 residues. Germline CDR1 SGDLS, CDR2 YYNGEE. The trim removed 2 bases at V and 4 bases at J, leaving 1 base unmatched. This chain's CDR3 is CASSVGQGNQPQHF. The CDR3 DNA is TGTGCCAGCAGCGTGGGACAGGGAAATCAGCCCCAGCATTTT.

The chain links TRBV2 to TRBJ1-5; 10 positions match TRBD1. The CDR3 has 14 residues. From germline, CDR1 is SNHLY and CDR2 FYNNEI. Trimming at V came to 6 bases and at J to 4 bases, leaving 3 bases not matched to a gene. The CDR3: CASSPGQGNQPQHF. DNA of the CDR3: TGTGCCAGCAGCCCGGGACAGGGGAATCAGCCCCAGCATTTT.

The rearrangement uses TRBV7-2 and TRBJ1-5, with 9 bases fitting TRBD1. The CDR3 is 18 residues long. The junction had 8 bases not matched to a gene; V was cut back by 0 bases and J by 2 bases. CDR1 and CDR2 (germline): SGHTA, FQGNSA. CDR3 residues: CASSLAGDRDSGNQPQHF. The CDR3 nucleotides are TGTGCCAGCAGCTTAGCTGGGGACAGGGATTCGGGCAATCAGCCCCAGCATTTT.

This rearrangement joins TRBV5-4 to TRBJ2-7; perhaps D is TRBD1 or TRBD2 (5 bases each). Germline CDR1 and CDR2: SGHNT and YYREEE (reference sequence). V was shortened by 2 bases and J by 2 bases, with 11 bases between the two germline ends. CDR3 length equals 14 residues. The CDR3 sequence is CASSLRDLPYEQYF. Here the CDR3 DNA reads TGTGCCAGCAGCTTAAGGGACCTCCCCTACGAGCAGTACTTC.

The gene calls are TRBV19 and TRBJ2-1; 7 bases map to TRBD1. CDR3 length: 12 residues. In germline, CDR1 is LNHDA, CDR2 SQIVND (reference sequence). V gave up 4 bases and J gave up 7 bases; unmatched junction bases: 1. The CDR3 loop reads CASSKQGNEQFF. The CDR3 DNA reads as TGTGCCAGTAGTAAACAGGGGAATGAGCAGTTCTTC.

This clone showed up just once. V is TRBV30 and J is TRBJ1-2; possibly TRBD1 for D (6 bases). V lost 7 bases and J lost 0, with 9 bases in between. Germline V CDR1 and CDR2: GTSNPN, SVGIG (reference sequence). The CDR3 consists of 12 residues. This CDR3 is CALDSANYGYTF. The CDR3 coding sequence is TGTGCCTTGGACAGTGCTAACTATGGCTACACCTTC.

This clone was counted once. V gene TRBV2 combines with J gene TRBJ1-5; D call uncertain. The ends were cut back, 5 bases at V and 5 bases at J, with 7 bases in the middle. Germline V lookup: CDR1 SNHLY, CDR2 FYNNEI. The length of the CDR3 is 12 residues. In DNA, the CDR3 is TGTGCCAGCAGTACCGGGGATCAGCCCCAGCATTTT. Protein: CASSTGDQPQHF.

This sequence joins TRBV7-9 and TRBJ2-1; tentatively, D is TRBD2 (5 bases). This CDR3 is built from 15 residues. Trimming shortened V by 5 bases and J by 0 bases, and 11 bases separated the two germline ends. The germline V gene has CDR1 SEHNR and CDR2 FQNEAQ (reference sequence). The CDR3 DNA reads as TGTGCCAGCAGCCCAAGCGGAACCTCCTACAATGAGCAGTTCTTC. This translates into CASSPSGTSYNEQFF.

This chain links TRBV16 with TRBJ1-5; no reliable D call. The germline V gene encodes CDR1 KGHSY and CDR2 FQNENV. There are 12 residues in the CDR3. The V end was cut by 0 bases, the J end by 6 bases, with 3 bases between. The CDR3 reads CASSQSTQPQHF. DNA for the CDR3: TGTGCCAGCAGCCAATCCACTCAGCCCCAGCATTTT.

This rearrangement joins TRBV28 to TRBJ2-1; 9 bases agree with TRBD2. CDR3 length equals 15 residues. Germline CDR1 is MDHEN and CDR2 is SYDVKM. Trimming took 5 bases from V and 4 from J; bases not matched to a gene: 6. The CDR3 DNA reads as TGTGCCAGCAGTCCGATAGCGGGAGAGTACAATGAGCAGTTCTTC. This sequence encodes CASSPIAGEYNEQFF.

The gene calls are TRBV4-1 and TRBJ1-2; possibly TRBD1 for D (5 bases). V dropped 1 base and J dropped 4 bases, with 13 bases sitting between them. From germline, CDR1 is MGHRA and CDR2 YSYEKL. CDR3 length: 15 amino acids. This CDR3 reads CASSQGEQAVYGYTF. The DNA for the CDR3 is TGCGCCAGCAGCCAAGGTGAACAGGCGGTCTATGGCTACACCTTC.

The chain joins TRBV27 to TRBJ2-1, with TRBD2 as a possible D gene (6 bases). Germline CDR1 and CDR2: MNHEY and SMNVEV (reference sequence). This CDR3 spans 14 amino acids. The V gene lost 10 bases and the J gene lost 0 bases, with 13 bases spanning the gap. The CDR3 nucleotides read TGTGCCATCAAGGGACTCGCCTCCTACAATGAGCAGTTCTTC. It specifies CAIKGLASYNEQFF.

The chain recombines TRBV7-9 with TRBJ2-1; TRBD1 aligns across 7 bases. The CDR3 contains 12 residues. Germline CDR1 SEHNR, CDR2 FQNEAQ (reference sequence). The V and J ends lost 5 bases and 13 bases, in that order; junction bases with no gene match: 8. The CDR3 here is CASSPRGHGQFF. The CDR3 DNA sequence: TGTGCCAGCAGCCCGAGGGGGCACGGTCAGTTCTTC. Complete variable domain (other parts from reference TRBV7-9 and TRBJ2-1): DTGVSQNPRHKITKRGQNVTFRCDPISEHNRLYWYRQTLGQGPEFLTYFQNEAQLEKSRLLSDRFSAERPKGSFSTLEIQRTEQGDSAMYLCASSPRGHGQFFGPGTRLTVL.

This chain uses TRBV4-2 with TRBJ1-5; D uncertain. The CDR3 is 13 residues long. V was shortened by 0 bases and J by 5 bases, with 5 bases between the two germline ends. Germline V gene data show CDR1 as LGHNA and CDR2 as YNFKEQ. The CDR3 here is CASSQDPDQPQHF. Written as DNA, the CDR3 is TGTGCCAGCAGCCAAGATCCGGATCAGCCCCAGCATTTT.

The chain couples TRBV4-1 to TRBJ1-3, with D perhaps matching TRBD1 (6 bases). Trimming removed 1 base from V and 0 bases from J, with 13 bases in between. The CDR3 has 17 residues. The germline V gene encodes CDR1 MGHRA and CDR2 YSYEKL. CDR3 residues: CASSQGGAPVSGNTIYF. CDR3 bases: TGCGCCAGCAGCCAAGGGGGGGCACCCGTCTCTGGAAACACCATATATTTT.

This chain connects TRBV9 to TRBJ2-7; 9 bases line up with TRBD2. This CDR3 has 16 amino acids. With V trimmed by 0 bases and J by 4 bases, 8 bases remained unmatched. The germline V gene encodes CDR1 SGDLS and CDR2 YYNGEE. In DNA form, the CDR3 reads TGTGCCAGCAGCGTAGGAGTTAGCGGGGGTTCATACGAGCAGTACTTC. It translates to CASSVGVSGGSYEQYF.

This clone was seen a few times. This chain uses TRBV19 with TRBJ1-5; D unresolved. The CDR3 totals 15 residues. CDR1 and CDR2 (germline): LNHDA, SQIVND (reference sequence). The ends were cut back, 3 bases at V and 0 bases at J, with 9 bases in the middle. Here the CDR3 reads CASSMGSRSNQPQHF. The CDR3 DNA sequence: TGTGCCAGTAGTATGGGGTCGCGTAGCAATCAGCCCCAGCATTTT.

V gene TRBV6-5 combines with J gene TRBJ1-2; the D gene is possibly TRBD1 (5 bases). Trimming pared 2 bases from V and 8 bases from J, leaving 18 bases between. The germline CDR1 and CDR2 sequences are MNHEY and SVGAGI. The CDR3 runs to 15 residues. The CDR3 DNA is TGTGCCAGCAGTTACGACACCCTGGGACGGACGGGCTACACCTTC. It yields the protein CASSYDTLGRTGYTF.

The chain couples TRBV7-9 to TRBJ2-7, with 8 bases matching TRBD1. This CDR3 is 14 amino acids long. V gave up 3 bases and J gave up 3 bases; unmatched junction bases: 4. Germline lookup yields CDR1 SEHNR and CDR2 FQNEAQ (reference sequence). The CDR3 nucleotides read TGTGCCAGCAGCTTCGGGACAGGCCGCTACGAGCAGTACTTC. Encoded protein: CASSFGTGRYEQYF.

This chain links TRBV19 with TRBJ1-1, with no clear D. CDR1 and CDR2 from the germline V gene are LNHDA and SQIVND (reference sequence). The length of the CDR3 is 13 residues. V was shortened by 5 bases and J by 9 bases, with 16 bases between the two germline ends. Here the CDR3 reads CASSDLGFPQAFF. The CDR3 DNA reads as TGTGCCAGTAGTGACTTGGGGTTCCCGCAAGCTTTCTTT.